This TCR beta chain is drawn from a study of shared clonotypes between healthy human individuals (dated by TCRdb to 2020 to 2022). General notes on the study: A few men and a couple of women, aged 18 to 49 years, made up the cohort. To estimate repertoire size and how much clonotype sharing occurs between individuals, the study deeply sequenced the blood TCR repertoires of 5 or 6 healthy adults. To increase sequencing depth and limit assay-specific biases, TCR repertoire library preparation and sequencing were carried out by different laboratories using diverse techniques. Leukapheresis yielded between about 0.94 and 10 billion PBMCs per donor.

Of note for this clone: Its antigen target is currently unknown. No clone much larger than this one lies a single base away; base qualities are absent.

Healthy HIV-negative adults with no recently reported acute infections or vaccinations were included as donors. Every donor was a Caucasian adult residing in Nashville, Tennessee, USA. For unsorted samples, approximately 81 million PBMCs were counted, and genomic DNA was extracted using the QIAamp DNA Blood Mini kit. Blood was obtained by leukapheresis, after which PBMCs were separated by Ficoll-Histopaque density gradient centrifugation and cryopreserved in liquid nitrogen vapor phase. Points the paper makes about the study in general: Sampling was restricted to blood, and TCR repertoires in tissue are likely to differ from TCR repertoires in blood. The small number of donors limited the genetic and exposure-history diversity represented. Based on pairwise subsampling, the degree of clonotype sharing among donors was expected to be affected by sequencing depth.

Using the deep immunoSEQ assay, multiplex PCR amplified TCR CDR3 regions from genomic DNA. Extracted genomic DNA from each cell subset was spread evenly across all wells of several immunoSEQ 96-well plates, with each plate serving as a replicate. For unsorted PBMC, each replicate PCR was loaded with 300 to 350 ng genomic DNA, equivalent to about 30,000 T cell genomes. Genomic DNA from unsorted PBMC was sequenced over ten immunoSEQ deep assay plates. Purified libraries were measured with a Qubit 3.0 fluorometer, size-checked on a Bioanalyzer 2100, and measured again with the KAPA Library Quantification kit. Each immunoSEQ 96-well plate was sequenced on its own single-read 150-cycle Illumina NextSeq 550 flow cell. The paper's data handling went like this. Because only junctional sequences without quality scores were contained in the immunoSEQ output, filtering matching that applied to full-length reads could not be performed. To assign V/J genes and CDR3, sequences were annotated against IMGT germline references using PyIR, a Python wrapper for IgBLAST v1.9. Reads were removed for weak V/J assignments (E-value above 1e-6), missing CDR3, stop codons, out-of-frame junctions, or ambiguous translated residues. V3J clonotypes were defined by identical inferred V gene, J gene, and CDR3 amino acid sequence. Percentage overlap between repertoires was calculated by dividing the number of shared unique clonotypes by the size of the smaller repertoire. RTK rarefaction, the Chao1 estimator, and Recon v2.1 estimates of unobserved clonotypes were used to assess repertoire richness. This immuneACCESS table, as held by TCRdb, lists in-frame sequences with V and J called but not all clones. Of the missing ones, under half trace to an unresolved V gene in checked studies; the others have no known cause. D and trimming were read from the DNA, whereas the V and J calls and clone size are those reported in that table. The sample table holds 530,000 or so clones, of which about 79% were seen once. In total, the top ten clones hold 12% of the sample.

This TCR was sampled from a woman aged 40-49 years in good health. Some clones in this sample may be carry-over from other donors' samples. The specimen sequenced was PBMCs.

The nucleotides are TGTGCCTGGAGTAGATTGGGGAGATCCTACAATGAGCAGTTCTTC. This codes for CAWSRLGRSYNEQFF. The chain employs TRBV30 and TRBJ2-1, and TRBD2 may be the D gene, going by 5 matching bases. The CDR3 spans 15 residues, from the cysteine through the phenylalanine. Only the CDR3 part of the read is kept: 45 bases, read in frame from the first base. V sheds 2 bases and J sheds 1 base, leaving 12 bases between their ends. The germline V gene (reference sequence) specifies GTSNPN as CDR1 and SVGIG as CDR2.